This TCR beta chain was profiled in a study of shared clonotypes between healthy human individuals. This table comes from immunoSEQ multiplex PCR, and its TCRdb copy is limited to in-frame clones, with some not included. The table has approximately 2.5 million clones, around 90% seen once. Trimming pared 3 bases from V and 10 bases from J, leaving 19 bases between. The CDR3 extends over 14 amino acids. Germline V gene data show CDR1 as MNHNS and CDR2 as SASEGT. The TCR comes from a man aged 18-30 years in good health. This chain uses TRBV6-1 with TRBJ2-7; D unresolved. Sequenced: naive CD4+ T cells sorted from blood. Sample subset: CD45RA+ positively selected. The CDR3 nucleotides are TGTGCCAGCAGTGACTTAGTCAGGTCGGTCTTCCAGTACTTC. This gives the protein CASSDLVRSVFQYF.